A single sample is the source of the 3 T cell receptor beta chains below, sequenced in a study of T-cell memory formation after mild COVID-19. TCRdb redid the calling of the 5' RACE reads with MiXCR, one entry per CDR3 protein. The sample shows roughly 500,000 distinct CDR3 sequences, roughly 21% of them seen only once. The sequencing sample was made of PBMCs or a T cell subset sorted from them (not recorded which). The receptors were sampled from an adult woman who had mild COVID-19 (a few samples of this study predate the infection). Cell type and time point are not known.

This clonotype came up once. The chain carries TRBV6-2 or TRBV6-3 and TRBJ2-1; 9 bases align to TRBD2. This CDR3 spans 15 amino acids. V lost 6 bases to trimming and J lost 9 bases; unmatched junction nucleotides: 12. The germline CDR1 and CDR2 sequences are MNHEY and SVGEGT. CDR3 sequence reads: CASRVLAGGGGEQFF. The CDR3 region has the DNA TGTGCCAGCAGGGTCCTGGCGGGGGGGGGAGGTGAGCAGTTCTTC.

This clonotype was seen a few times. The V gene is TRBV4-2, the J gene TRBJ2-1, with 14 positions matching TRBD2. The CDR3 has 17 residues. The germline CDR1 and CDR2 sequences are LGHNA and YNFKEQ. Unmatched junction bases numbered 7, after V lost 2 bases and J lost 7 bases. CDR3 sequence reads: CASSQTGTSGSWNEQFF. The CDR3, as DNA: TGTGCCAGCAGCCAAACCGGGACTAGCGGGAGTTGGAATGAGCAGTTCTTC.

The CDR3 coding sequence is TGTGCCAGCAGCGTATCATCTCTCGGACAGGGCTACAATGAGCAGTTCTTC. Translating it yields CASSVSSLGQGYNEQFF. V gene TRBV9 combines with J gene TRBJ2-1; 8 bases are shared with TRBD1. Germline assignment: CDR1 SGDLS and CDR2 YYNGEE. The CDR3 spans 17 residues. Trimming cost V 1 base and J 3 bases; bases outside gene matches: 9.